One and the same sample provided the 17 T cell receptor beta chains below, sequenced in a study of blood T cell repertoires in COVID-19. Generated by immunoSEQ multiplex PCR, the TCRdb table keeps only in-frame clones and is missing some. The sample has over 150,000 clones; roughly nine tenths are singletons. Input material: peripheral blood. These receptor sequences come from a man aged 50-60 years with acute or convalescent COVID-19.

The J gene is TRBJ2-7, the V gene TRBV7-2, with 9 nucleotides matching TRBD1. Germline V CDR1 and CDR2: SGHTA, FQGNSA. The trim removed 5 bases at V and 8 bases at J, leaving 13 bases unmatched. This CDR3 has 15 amino acids. CDR3: CASSPPGTGFKKQYF. The CDR3 DNA sequence: TGTGCCAGCAGCCCGCCCGGGACAGGGTTTAAGAAGCAGTACTTC.

The chain uses TRBV11-2 and TRBJ2-1, with 9 bases fitting TRBD2. CDR1 SGHAT and CDR2 FQNNGV come from the germline V gene. The CDR3 spans 17 residues. Unmatched junction bases numbered 20, after V lost 8 bases and J lost 9 bases. The CDR3 loop is CASWVPGRGGVAPEQFF. CDR3 DNA: TGTGCCAGCTGGGTCCCAGGGCGGGGGGGTGTGGCTCCTGAGCAGTTCTTC. Drawing the rest from reference TRBV11-2 and TRBJ2-1, the complete variable domain is EAGVAQSPRYKIIEKRQSVAFWCNPISGHATLYWYQQILGQGPKLLIQFQNNGVVDDSQLPKDRFSAERLKGVDSTLKIQPAKLEDSAVYLCASWVPGRGGVAPEQFFGPGTRLTVL.

This rearrangement joins TRBV18 to TRBJ2-1, with TRBD1 matching 10 bases. The CDR3 consists of 15 residues. Per the germline V gene, CDR1 is KGHSH and CDR2 is LQKENI. V shed 6 bases, J shed 3 bases, and the junction held 5 bases outside the gene matches. The CDR3 nucleotides are TGTGCCAGCTCGCAGGGACAGGGGCACTACAATGAGCAGTTCTTC. Its protein is CASSQGQGHYNEQFF.

This clone was recorded only once. This chain uses TRBV4-2 with TRBJ2-5; D may be TRBD2 (6 bases). V lost 6 bases and J lost 3, with 11 bases in between. The CDR3 contains 13 residues. Germline lookup yields CDR1 LGHNA and CDR2 YNFKEQ. The CDR3 sequence is CASRGWEEETQYF. Here the CDR3 DNA reads TGTGCCAGCAGGGGGTGGGAGGAAGAGACCCAGTACTTC.

The V and J genes are TRBV27 and TRBJ2-1; possible D gene TRBD2, 6 bases. The CDR3 sequence is 16 residues long. Trimming took off 2 bases at V and 3 bases at J, with 14 bases between the two ends. CDR1 is MNHEY, CDR2 SMNVEV, per germline (reference sequence). CDR3 protein: CASSLARERIYNEQFF. In DNA form, the CDR3 reads TGTGCCAGCAGTTTAGCACGGGAGAGAATCTACAATGAGCAGTTCTTC.

J is TRBJ2-7 and V is TRBV7-2, with 10 bases fitting TRBD1. V shed 4 bases and J 4 bases; nucleotides not matched to a gene: 7. The CDR3 loop spans 15 amino acids. Germline CDR1 and CDR2: SGHTA and FQGNSA. CDR3 loop: CASSSLGTGDYEQYF. The DNA of the CDR3 is TGTGCCAGCAGCTCCCTCGGGACAGGGGATTACGAGCAGTACTTC. The full variable domain, in which reference TRBV7-2 and TRBJ2-7 provide the parts outside the CDR3, is GAGVSQSPSNKVTEKGKDVELRCDPISGHTALYWYRQSLGQGLEFLIYFQGNSAPDKSGLPSDRFSAERTGGSVSTLTIQRTQQEDSAVYLCASSSLGTGDYEQYFGPGTRLTVT.

The rearrangement links TRBV3-1 (or the pseudogene TRBV3-2) to TRBJ2-7; maybe TRBD2 (6 bases). The CDR3 sequence is 15 residues long. V lost 0 bases to trimming and J lost 0 bases, with 9 bases between them. Germline V gives CDR1 LGHDT, CDR2 YNNKEL (reference sequence). The CDR3: CASSQDGDFSYEQYF. The DNA for the CDR3 is TGTGCCAGCAGCCAAGATGGGGACTTCTCCTACGAGCAGTACTTC.

The rearrangement joins TRBV6-5 to TRBJ1-2, with 7 nucleotides matching TRBD1. The junction had 9 bases not matched to a gene; V was cut back by 1 base and J by 4 bases. The CDR3 is 16 amino acids. Germline V gene sequence: CDR1 MNHEY, CDR2 SVGAGI. CDR3 residues: CASSYWPRDSSYGYTF. CDR3 nucleotide sequence: TGTGCCAGCAGTTACTGGCCCCGGGACAGTTCCTATGGCTACACCTTC.

V and J are TRBV6-2 or TRBV6-3 and TRBJ2-7; D possibly corresponds to TRBD1 (6 bases). This CDR3 contains 15 residues. Germline CDR1 reads MNHEY; CDR2 reads SVGEGT. V lost 5 bases and J lost 3, with 17 bases in between. The CDR3 DNA follows: TGTGCCAGCAGTGACGGACAGTGGGGGTACTACGAGCAGTACGTC. This codes for CASSDGQWGYYEQYV.

This chain uses TRBV28 with TRBJ1-4; D uncertain. Trimming cost V 2 bases and J 5 bases, with 9 bases left between them. The germline V gene has CDR1 MDHEN and CDR2 SYDVKM. The CDR3 runs 14 residues. The CDR3 DNA follows: TGTGCCAGCAGTTTAACGAGATCGAATGAAAAACTGTTTTTT. Translating it yields CASSLTRSNEKLFF.

The chain combines TRBV7-2 with TRBJ1-1; a weak D match, TRBD1 (6 bases). CDR3 length: 15 amino acids. The V and J ends lost 5 bases and 4 bases respectively, with 17 bases between them. The germline CDR1 and CDR2 sequences are SGHTA and FQGNSA. CDR3 loop: CASSPRTTGFTEAFF. In DNA form, the CDR3 reads TGTGCCAGCAGCCCACGTACAACAGGGTTCACTGAAGCTTTCTTT.

The chain couples TRBV9 to TRBJ1-2; perhaps TRBD1 as D (6 bases). The V and J ends lost 0 bases and 1 base respectively, with 10 bases between them. Germline V gene lookup returns CDR1 SGDLS and CDR2 YYNGEE. CDR3 length: 15 amino acids. The chain's CDR3 is CASSVDQGLNYGYTF. The DNA of the CDR3 is TGTGCCAGCAGCGTAGACCAGGGGCTTAACTATGGCTACACCTTC.

The V and J genes are TRBV4-1 and TRBJ2-2; weak D call: TRBD2 (6 bases). This CDR3 is built from 14 residues. Germline CDR1 reads MGHRA; CDR2 reads YSYEKL. Trimming cost V 6 bases and J 6 bases, with 14 bases left between them. The CDR3 bases are TGCGCCAGCAGTCGGGGCGGGGCCGCCGGGGAGCTGTTTTTT. This encodes CASSRGGAAGELFF.

This chain links TRBV28 with TRBJ1-5, with 7 bases lining up with TRBD1. Germline CDR1 is MDHEN and CDR2 is SYDVKM. V trimming: 5 bases; J trimming: 3 bases; junction bases outside the gene matches: 4. This CDR3 is built from 14 residues. CDR3: CASSLDRVNQPQHF. CDR3 DNA sequence: TGTGCCAGCAGTCTCGACAGGGTCAATCAGCCCCAGCATTTT.

To note about this clone: This specimen includes other DNA sequences encoding the same CDR3. V and J are TRBV6-2 or TRBV6-3 and TRBJ2-3; D may be TRBD2 (6 bases). Trimming removed 5 bases at V and 6 bases at J, with 21 bases between. This CDR3 contains 16 residues. The germline V gene encodes CDR1 MNHEY and CDR2 SVGEGT. The CDR3, as DNA: TGTGCCAGCAGTCCCTCGAGGCGGGGTAGGGTGGATACGCAGTATTTT. Its protein is CASSPSRRGRVDTQYF.

V usage is TRBV19 and J usage is TRBJ2-5, with 7 bases identical to TRBD1. CDR3 length equals 14 residues. From germline, CDR1 is LNHDA and CDR2 SQIVND (reference sequence). V shed 5 bases, J shed 5 bases, and the junction held 8 bases outside the gene matches. The CDR3: CASSLQQGRETQYF. The DNA of the CDR3 is TGTGCCAGTAGTCTACAACAGGGGCGGGAGACCCAGTACTTC.

This clone was seen a few times. This chain connects TRBV7-9 to TRBJ1-2; perhaps TRBD1 as D (6 bases). Trimming pared 4 bases from V and 7 bases from J, leaving 10 bases between. Germline-derived CDR1 and CDR2 are SEHNR and FQNEAQ (reference sequence). The CDR3 has 12 amino acids. The CDR3 protein is CASSSGASGYTF. The CDR3 DNA sequence: TGTGCCAGCAGCTCAGGGGCGAGTGGCTACACCTTC.